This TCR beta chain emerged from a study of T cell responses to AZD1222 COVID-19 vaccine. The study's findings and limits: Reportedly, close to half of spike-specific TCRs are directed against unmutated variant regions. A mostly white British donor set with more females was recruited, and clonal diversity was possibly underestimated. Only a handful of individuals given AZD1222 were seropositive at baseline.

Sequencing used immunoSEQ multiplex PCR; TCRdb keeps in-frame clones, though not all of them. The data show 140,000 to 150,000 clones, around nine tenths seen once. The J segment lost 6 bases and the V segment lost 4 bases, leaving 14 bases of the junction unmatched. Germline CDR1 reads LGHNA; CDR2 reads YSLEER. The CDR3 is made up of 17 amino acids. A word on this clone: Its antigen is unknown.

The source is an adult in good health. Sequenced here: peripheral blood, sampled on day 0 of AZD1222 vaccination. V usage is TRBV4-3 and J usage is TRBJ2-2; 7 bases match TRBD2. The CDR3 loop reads CASSRSGTKFLSGELFF. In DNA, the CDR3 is TGCGCCAGCAGCCGCTCCGGGACTAAATTCTTGTCCGGGGAGCTGTTTTTT.